Given below is one T cell receptor beta chain in context. Its antigen is still unknown. The source of the sample is a study of cytomegalovirus exposure and HLA in healthy donors. Study-wide background: The roughly 670 first-cohort repertoires shared a platform with the 130 or so validation repertoires, as reported in a later analysis.

Clones were sequenced by immunoSEQ multiplex PCR, and TCRdb holds only the in-frame ones, with some missing. Here the sample spans about 120,000 clones, more than 75% being singletons. Germline CDR1 and CDR2: SEHNR and FQNEAQ (reference sequence). V gave up 2 bases and J gave up 4 bases; unmatched junction bases: 2. The CDR3 length is 15 residues. Whole-study results and caveats: It was found in a later analysis that first-cohort TCR clusters tended to co-occur in the 90 to 150 validation repertoires.

The clonotype was recovered from a woman younger than 30 in good health and CMV-seropositive. The chain links TRBV7-9 to TRBJ2-3, with 11 nucleotides matching TRBD2. The sample taken for sequencing was PBMCs. The CDR3 protein is CASSLLAGGPDTQYF. The DNA of the CDR3 is TGTGCCAGCAGCTTACTAGCGGGGGGACCAGATACGCAGTATTTT.